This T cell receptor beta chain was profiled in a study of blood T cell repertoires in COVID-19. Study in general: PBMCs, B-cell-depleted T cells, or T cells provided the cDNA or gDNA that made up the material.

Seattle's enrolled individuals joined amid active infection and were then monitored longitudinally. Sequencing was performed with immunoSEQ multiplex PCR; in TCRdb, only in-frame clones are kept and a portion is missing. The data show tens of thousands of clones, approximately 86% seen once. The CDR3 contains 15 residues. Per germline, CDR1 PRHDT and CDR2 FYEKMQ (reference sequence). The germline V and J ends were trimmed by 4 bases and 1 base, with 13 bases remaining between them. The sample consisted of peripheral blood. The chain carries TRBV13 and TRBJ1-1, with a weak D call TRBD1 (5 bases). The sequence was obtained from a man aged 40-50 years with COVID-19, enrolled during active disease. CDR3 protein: CASSSTGTSNTEAFF. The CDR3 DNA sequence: TGTGCCAGCAGCTCCACAGGCACCTCGAACACTGAAGCTTTCTTT.